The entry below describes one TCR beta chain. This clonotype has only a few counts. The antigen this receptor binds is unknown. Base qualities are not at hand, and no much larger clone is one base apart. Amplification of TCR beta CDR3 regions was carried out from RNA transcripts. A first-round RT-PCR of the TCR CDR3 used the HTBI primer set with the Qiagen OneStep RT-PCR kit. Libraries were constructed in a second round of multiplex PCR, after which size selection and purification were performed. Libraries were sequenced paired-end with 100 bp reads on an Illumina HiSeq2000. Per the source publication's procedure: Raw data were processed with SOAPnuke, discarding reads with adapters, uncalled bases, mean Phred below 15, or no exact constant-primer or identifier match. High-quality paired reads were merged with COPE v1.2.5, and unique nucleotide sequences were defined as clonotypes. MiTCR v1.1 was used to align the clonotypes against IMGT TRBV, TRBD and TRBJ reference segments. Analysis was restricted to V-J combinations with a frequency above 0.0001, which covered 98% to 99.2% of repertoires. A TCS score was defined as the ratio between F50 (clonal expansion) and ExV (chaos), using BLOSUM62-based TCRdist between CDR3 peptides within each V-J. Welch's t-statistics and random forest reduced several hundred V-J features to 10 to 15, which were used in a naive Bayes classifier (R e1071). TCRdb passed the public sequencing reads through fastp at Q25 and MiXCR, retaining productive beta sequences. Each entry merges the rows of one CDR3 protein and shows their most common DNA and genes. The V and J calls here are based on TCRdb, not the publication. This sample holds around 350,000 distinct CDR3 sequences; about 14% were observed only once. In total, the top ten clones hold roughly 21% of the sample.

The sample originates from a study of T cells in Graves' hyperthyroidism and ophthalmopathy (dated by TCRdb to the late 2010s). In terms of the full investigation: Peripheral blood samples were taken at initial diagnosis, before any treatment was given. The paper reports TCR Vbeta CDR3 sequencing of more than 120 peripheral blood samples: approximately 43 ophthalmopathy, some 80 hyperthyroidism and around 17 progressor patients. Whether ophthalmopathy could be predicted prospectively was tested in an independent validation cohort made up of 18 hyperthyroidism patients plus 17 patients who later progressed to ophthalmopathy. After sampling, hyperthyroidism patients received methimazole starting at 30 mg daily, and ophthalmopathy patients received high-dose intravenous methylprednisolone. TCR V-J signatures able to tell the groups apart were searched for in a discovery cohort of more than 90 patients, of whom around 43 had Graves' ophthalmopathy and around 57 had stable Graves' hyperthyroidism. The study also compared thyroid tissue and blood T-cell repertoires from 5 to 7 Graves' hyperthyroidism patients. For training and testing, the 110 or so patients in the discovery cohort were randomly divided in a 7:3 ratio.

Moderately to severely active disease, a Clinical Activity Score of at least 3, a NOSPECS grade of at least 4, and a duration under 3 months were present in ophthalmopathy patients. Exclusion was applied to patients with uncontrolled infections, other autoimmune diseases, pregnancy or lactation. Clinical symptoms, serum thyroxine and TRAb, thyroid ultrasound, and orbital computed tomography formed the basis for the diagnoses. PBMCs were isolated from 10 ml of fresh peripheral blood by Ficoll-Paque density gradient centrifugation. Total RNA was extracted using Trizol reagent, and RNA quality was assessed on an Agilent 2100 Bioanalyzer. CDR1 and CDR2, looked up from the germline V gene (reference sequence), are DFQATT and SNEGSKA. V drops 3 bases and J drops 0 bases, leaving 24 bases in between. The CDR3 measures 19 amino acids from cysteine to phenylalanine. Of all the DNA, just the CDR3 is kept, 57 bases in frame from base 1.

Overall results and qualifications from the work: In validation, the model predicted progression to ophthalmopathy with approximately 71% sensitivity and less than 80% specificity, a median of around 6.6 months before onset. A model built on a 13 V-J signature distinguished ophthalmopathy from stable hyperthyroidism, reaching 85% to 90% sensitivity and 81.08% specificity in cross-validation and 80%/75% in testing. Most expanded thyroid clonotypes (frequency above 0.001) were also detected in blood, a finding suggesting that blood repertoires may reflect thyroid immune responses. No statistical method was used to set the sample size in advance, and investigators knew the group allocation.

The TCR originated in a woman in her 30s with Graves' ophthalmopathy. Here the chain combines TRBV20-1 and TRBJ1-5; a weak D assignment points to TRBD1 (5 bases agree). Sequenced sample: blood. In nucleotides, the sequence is TGCAGTGCTAGTAGGCTTATTGGAGGGGAGGATTATAGCAATCAGCCCCAGCATTTT. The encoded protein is CSASRLIGGEDYSNQPQHF.